A selection of T cell receptor beta chains follows, all from one sample in a study of blood T cell repertoires in COVID-19. The protocol was immunoSEQ multiplex PCR, while the TCRdb copy is restricted to in-frame clones and leaves out a portion. The sample contains a few hundred thousand clones, roughly 89% of which appear only once. Sequencing was done on a sample of peripheral blood. The receptors here all came from a woman in her thirties or forties who had recovered from COVID-19. Both conserved end residues are part of each CDR3. A D gene is named only where the DNA matches it firmly. The size field is filled for only some rows; it gives once, few, many or a size class.

CASSELGLVGELFF,TGTGCCAGCAGTGAACTAGGTCTGGTCGGGGAGCTGTTTTTT,TRBJ2-2,TRBV2,-,-
CASSFPGGQNYGYTF,TGTGCCAGCAGCTTCCCAGGAGGACAGAACTATGGCTACACCTTC,TRBJ1-2,TRBV7-9,-,-
CASSQTGGSAQPQHF,TGTGCCAGCAGCCAAACAGGGGGAAGTGCTCAGCCCCAGCATTTT,TRBJ1-5,TRBV3-1/TRBV3-2,-,TRBD1
CASSLGRGETQYF,TGTGCCAGCAGCTTAGGCAGAGGGGAGACCCAGTACTTC,TRBJ2-5,TRBV7-3,few,-
CSALDEKLFF,TGCAGTGCTCTAGATGAAAAACTGTTTTTT,TRBJ1-4,TRBV20-1,-,-
CASSTTGVNYGYTF,TGTGCCAGCAGCACGACAGGGGTTAACTATGGCTACACCTTC,TRBJ1-2,TRBV5-5,-,TRBD1
CASSPLQSGGGYTF,TGTGCCAGCTCACCACTCCAGTCAGGGGGTGGCTACACCTTC,TRBJ1-2,TRBV18,-,TRBD1
CASRAGFSGNTIYF,TGTGCCAGCAGGGCAGGGTTCTCTGGAAACACCATATATTTT,TRBJ1-3,TRBV2,-,-
CASTTSGGALNEQFF,TGTGCCAGCACAACTAGCGGGGGGGCCTTAAATGAGCAGTTCTTC,TRBJ2-1,TRBV27,few,TRBD2
CASSLEYRVRREQYF,TGCGCCAGCAGCTTGGAATACAGGGTGAGGAGAGAGCAGTACTTC,TRBJ2-7,TRBV5-1,-,-
CASSSQGADGYTF,TGTGCCAGCAGCTCCCAGGGGGCGGATGGCTACACCTTC,TRBJ1-2,TRBV28,-,TRBD1
CASGLALLPQETQYF,TGTGCTAGTGGTTTGGCCCTACTACCCCAAGAGACCCAGTACTTC,TRBJ2-5,TRBV12-5,-,-
CASSQGQSEQFF,TGTGCCAGCAGCCAGGGACAGTCGGAGCAGTTCTTC,TRBJ2-1,TRBV4-2,-,TRBD1
CASSLGATNEKLFF,TGTGCCAGCAGCTTGGGGGCGACTAATGAAAAACTGTTTTTT,TRBJ1-4,TRBV5-5,-,-
CAGRDRQSTDTQYF,TGTGCCGGAAGGGACAGGCAGAGCACAGATACGCAGTATTTT,TRBJ2-3,TRBV6-5,-,TRBD1
CATKDREETQYF,TGCGCCACCAAAGATAGAGAAGAGACCCAGTACTTC,TRBJ2-5,TRBV10-2,-,-
CASSQVESWRDNEQFF,TGTGCCAGCAGCCAAGTCGAGAGCTGGCGGGACAATGAGCAGTTCTTC,TRBJ2-1,TRBV3-1/TRBV3-2,-,-
CASRLGGGEYNEQFF,TGTGCAAGTCGCTTAGGCGGGGGGGAGTACAATGAGCAGTTCTTC,TRBJ2-1,TRBV12-2,-,-
CASSLSLAAIREQFF,TGCGCCAGCAGCTTGTCCCTAGCGGCCATACGGGAGCAGTTCTTC,TRBJ2-1,TRBV5-1,-,TRBD2
CASGRSGGIYEQYF,TGTGCCAGCGGGAGGAGCGGGGGGATTTACGAGCAGTACTTC,TRBJ2-7,TRBV28,once,TRBD2
CASSEQGAGQPQHF,TGTGCCAGCAGTGAACAGGGGGCGGGTCAGCCCCAGCATTTT,TRBJ1-5,TRBV6-1,-,TRBD1
CASSLDSQGVEAFF,TGCGCCAGCAGCTTGGACAGTCAAGGGGTTGAAGCTTTCTTT,TRBJ1-1,TRBV5-1,-,-
CASSLVGQGQGRMRGYTF,TGCGCCAGCAGCTTGGTGGGGCAAGGACAGGGGCGAATGAGAGGCTACACCTTC,TRBJ1-2,TRBV5-1,-,TRBD1
CASSPGREGWSNQPQHF,TGTGCCAGCAGTCCCGGTAGGGAGGGCTGGAGCAATCAGCCCCAGCATTTT,TRBJ1-5,TRBV7-9,-,-
CASRPKGGFNQPQHF,TGTGCCAGCAGGCCAAAGGGCGGGTTCAATCAGCCCCAGCATTTT,TRBJ1-5,TRBV27,-,-
CASSRGLSEQYF,TGTGCCAGCAGCCGGGGGTTGAGCGAGCAGTACTTC,TRBJ2-7,TRBV5-5,once,-
CASSPGLADILNTGELFF,TGTGCCAGTAGTCCAGGACTAGCCGACATTTTAAACACCGGGGAGCTGTTTTTT,TRBJ2-2,TRBV19,-,TRBD2
CASSPLGGTEAFF,TGTGCCAGCTCACCACTAGGGGGTACTGAAGCTTTCTTT,TRBJ1-1,TRBV18,-,-
CASTSSGFYNEQFF,TGTGCCAGCACTTCTAGCGGGTTTTACAATGAGCAGTTCTTC,TRBJ2-1,TRBV19,-,TRBD2
CAISPGKGMGTGELFF,TGTGCCATCAGTCCCGGAAAGGGGATGGGCACCGGGGAGCTGTTTTTT,TRBJ2-2,TRBV10-3,-,-
CASSSPGDGTEAFF,TGTGCCAGCAGTTCGCCAGGGGATGGCACTGAAGCTTTCTTT,TRBJ1-1,TRBV28,once,-
CASSGDRGNGYTF,TGTGCCAGCAGTGGTGACAGGGGGAATGGCTACACCTTC,TRBJ1-2,TRBV2,-,TRBD1
CARSFEGSYGELFF,TGTGCCAGAAGCTTTGAGGGATCGTACGGGGAGCTGTTTTTT,TRBJ2-2,TRBV7-5,-,-
CASSLRRGLAEPQHF,TGTGCCAGCAGCTTACGACGGGGACTTGCTGAGCCCCAGCATTTT,TRBJ1-5,TRBV7-6,-,-
CASSYSTADTEAFF,TGTGCCAGCAGTTACTCTACAGCGGACACTGAAGCTTTCTTT,TRBJ1-1,TRBV6-6,-,-
CASRRDRQETQYF,TGTGCCAGCAGGAGGGACAGACAAGAGACCCAGTACTTC,TRBJ2-5,TRBV2,-,TRBD1
CASSQDQGLAGLTDTQYF,TGTGCCAGCAGCCAAGATCAAGGACTAGCGGGCCTAACAGATACGCAGTATTTT,TRBJ2-3,TRBV3-1/TRBV3-2,-,TRBD2
CASSLDRGTGELFF,TGTGCCAGCTCACTCGACAGGGGCACCGGGGAGCTGTTTTTT,TRBJ2-2,TRBV18,-,TRBD1
CASTQEGYEQYF,TGTGCCAGCACCCAGGAGGGGTACGAGCAGTACTTC,TRBJ2-7,TRBV5-4,few,-
CASSFFGLAGENEQFF,TGTGCCAGCAGTTTCTTCGGACTAGCGGGGGAAAATGAGCAGTTCTTC,TRBJ2-1,TRBV28,-,TRBD2
CASSHRYTDTQYF,TGTGCCAGCAGCCACAGATACACAGATACGCAGTATTTT,TRBJ2-3,TRBV3-1/TRBV3-2,-,-
CASSIQGSNQPQHF,TGTGCCAGTAGTATACAGGGTAGCAATCAGCCCCAGCATTTT,TRBJ1-5,TRBV19,few,-
CASSGDGEGPDTQYF,TGTGCCAGCAGCGGCGACGGGGAGGGTCCAGATACGCAGTATTTT,TRBJ2-3,TRBV7-6,-,TRBD2
CASSQDRGDRNEKLFF,TGCGCCAGCAGCCAAGACCGGGGGGATCGTAATGAAAAACTGTTTTTT,TRBJ1-4,TRBV4-1,-,-
CASGKSEAGTTSSYEQYF,TGTGCCAGCGGAAAATCTGAGGCCGGGACTACAAGCTCCTACGAGCAGTACTTC,TRBJ2-7,TRBV27,-,TRBD2
CASSIDVTGGANEQFF,TGTGCCAGTAGTATAGACGTTACAGGGGGCGCGAATGAGCAGTTCTTC,TRBJ2-1,TRBV19,-,TRBD1
CASSRASGGLNTGELFF,TGTGCCAGCAGCCGCGCTAGCGGGGGGCTTAACACCGGGGAGCTGTTTTTT,TRBJ2-2,TRBV5-4,-,TRBD2
CASSFPGSRREAFF,TGTGCCAGCAGCTTCCCCGGGTCCAGACGTGAAGCTTTCTTT,TRBJ1-1,TRBV7-2,-,-
CASSYPLWSGRASADTQYF,TGTGCCAGCAGTTACCCACTGTGGAGCGGGAGGGCCAGTGCAGATACGCAGTATTTT,TRBJ2-3,TRBV6-2/TRBV6-3,-,TRBD2
CASSQNGEYYGYTF,TGTGCCAGTAGTCAGAACGGGGAATACTATGGCTACACCTTC,TRBJ1-2,TRBV19,-,-
CASSYSRQGLNEQYF,TGTGCCAGCAGTTACTCGAGGCAGGGGTTGAACGAGCAGTACTTC,TRBJ2-7,TRBV6-5,-,-
CASSLWSGGGDTQYF,TGTGCCAGCAGCTTATGGAGCGGCGGAGGGGATACGCAGTATTTT,TRBJ2-3,TRBV11-2,-,-
CASSQFPGLAVF,TGCGCCAGCAGCCAATTCCCTGGACTAGCAGTCTTC,TRBJ2-7,TRBV4-1,-,TRBD2
CASSELGLALTDTQYF,TGTGCCAGCAGTGAATTAGGACTAGCGCTCACAGATACGCAGTATTTT,TRBJ2-3,TRBV2,-,TRBD2
CASSQSYTGELFF,TGTGCCAGCAGCCAGTCCTACACCGGGGAGCTGTTTTTT,TRBJ2-2,TRBV7-3,-,-
CASSGVRSYEQFF,TGTGCCAGCTCAGGTGTACGGTCTTACGAGCAGTTCTTC,TRBJ2-1,TRBV18,-,-
CASSLGRTRNTEAFF,TGTGCCAGCAGTTTGGGGAGGACGAGGAACACTGAAGCTTTCTTT,TRBJ1-1,TRBV28,once,-
CASSLPRDRGGGANVLTF,TGTGCCAGCTCACTGCCCCGGGACAGGGGTGGTGGGGCCAACGTCCTGACTTTC,TRBJ2-6,TRBV18,-,TRBD1
CASGLANRVQYF,TGTGCCAGCGGGCTAGCGAACCGGGTCCAGTACTTC,TRBJ2-5,TRBV28,-,-